Following are 11 T cell receptor beta chains from one sample sequenced in a study of graft-versus-host responses after intestinal transplantation. No cognate antigen is known for these TCRs. TCRdb's copy holds only in-frame clones and misses some; the assay was immunoSEQ multiplex PCR. The table has approximately 90,000 clones, 80% to 85% seen once. This specimen consisted of unstimulated CD4+ T cells sorted from spleen or lymph node cells, obtained before intestinal transplant. The receptors were sampled from a human donor who received an intestinal transplant.

This chain uses TRBV10-1 with TRBJ2-7; D not certain. Trimming removed 2 bases at V and 3 bases at J, with 5 bases between. Per germline, CDR1 WNHNN and CDR2 SYGVQD (reference sequence). The CDR3 contains 12 residues. This chain's CDR3 is CASSEPGYEQYF. The CDR3 coding sequence is TGCGCCAGCAGTGAGCCCGGCTACGAGCAGTACTTC.

The chain has TRBV5-1 and TRBJ2-1; 11 bases fit TRBD1. The CDR3 extends over 15 amino acids. J was trimmed by 8 bases and V by 4 bases; bases with no gene match: 8. Looked up from germline, CDR1 is SGHRS and CDR2 is YFSETQ. The CDR3 spells CASSVSGQGVHEQFF. In DNA, the CDR3 is TGCGCCAGCAGCGTATCGGGACAGGGGGTCCATGAGCAGTTCTTC.

CDR3 coding DNA: TGCGCCAGCGCGCGGGACTCTTCCTTGTACGAGCAGTACTTC. This codes for CASARDSSLYEQYF. V gene TRBV5-1 combines with J gene TRBJ2-7; TRBD2 is a possible D gene (6 bases). The ends were cut back, 7 bases at V and 4 bases at J, with 18 bases in the middle. The CDR3 consists of 14 residues. Germline loops: CDR1 SGHRS, CDR2 YFSETQ.

The chain employs TRBV29-1 and TRBJ2-5, with TRBD1 as a possible D gene (5 bases). The CDR3 spans 13 residues. Trimming cost V 3 bases and J 4 bases, with 12 bases left between them. Germline assignment: CDR1 SQVTM and CDR2 ANQGSEA. The CDR3 bases are TGCAGCGTTGACAGGGCACGTGGAGAGACCCAGTACTTC. This encodes CSVDRARGETQYF.

This clone has a handful of counts. The rearrangement links TRBV21-1 to TRBJ1-2. TRBV21-1 is a pseudogene. This CDR3 has 14 residues. The CDR3 is CASSKEGGAVGDTF. In DNA form, the CDR3 reads TGTGCCAGCAGCAAAGAGGGAGGAGCGGTCGGAGACACCTTC.

The chain joins TRBV5-6 to TRBJ2-5; D gene ambiguous. The end of the DNA fits TRBJ2-7 better, so the J call may be wrong. CDR3 length: 12 amino acids. The germline V gene encodes CDR1 SGHDT and CDR2 YYEEEE. Here the CDR3 DNA reads TGTGCCAGCAGCTTGGAAAGCTACGAGCAGTACTTC. Its protein is CASSLESYEQYF.

The chain is built from TRBV18 and TRBJ2-7, with a tentative D call TRBD1 (5 bases). Germline CDR1 KGHSH, CDR2 LQKENI. This CDR3 is 14 amino acids long. V was pared by 2 bases and J by 7 bases, with 15 bases between. CDR3 in amino acids: CASSPGKGPPEQYF. The CDR3 DNA is TGTGCCAGCTCACCAGGAAAGGGGCCTCCAGAGCAGTACTTC. The entire variable domain, with the rest obtained from reference TRBV18 and TRBJ2-7, is as follows: NAGVMQNPRHLVRRRGQEARLRCSPMKGHSHVYWYRQLPEEGLKFMVYLQKENIIDESGMPKERFSAEFPKEGPSILRIQQVVRGDSAAYFCASSPGKGPPEQYFGPGTRLTVT.

The V and J genes are TRBV11-2 and TRBJ2-7, with 7 bases lining up with TRBD1. The CDR3 is 14 amino acids. Germline V gives CDR1 SGHAT, CDR2 FQNNGV. V shed 3 bases, J shed 3 bases, and the junction held 5 bases outside the gene matches. The CDR3 sequence: CASSLDRTVYEQYF. The CDR3 nucleotides read TGTGCCAGCAGCTTGGACAGGACTGTCTACGAGCAGTACTTC.

V is TRBV14 and J is TRBJ2-7, with 9 bases lining up with TRBD2. CDR1 SGHDN and CDR2 FVKESK come from the germline V gene. CDR3 length: 14 amino acids. The V gene end was trimmed by 3 bases and the J gene end by 6 bases; junction bases not matched to a gene: 6. The CDR3 coding sequence is TGTGCCAGCAGCCAGGTCCGAGCGGGAGGCGAGCAGTACTTC. Residues: CASSQVRAGGEQYF.

The chain joins TRBV18 to TRBJ1-2, with 8 bases lining up with TRBD1. Germline values: CDR1 KGHSH, CDR2 LQKENI. The CDR3 is 15 residues long. V shed 2 bases, J shed 4 bases, and the junction held 6 bases outside the gene matches. CDR3 nucleotides: TGTGCCAGCTCACCAGTGCCAGGGGGCTCCTATGGCTACACCTTC. Its translation is CASSPVPGGSYGYTF.

The chain is built from TRBV28 and TRBJ1-4; a weak D match, TRBD1 (6 bases). Trimming took off 7 bases at V and 7 bases at J, with 13 bases between the two ends. The germline CDR1 and CDR2 sequences are MDHEN and SYDVKM. This CDR3 spans 13 amino acids. CDR3 in DNA: TGTGCCAGCATTAACCGGGACACTGAAAAACTGTTTTTT. Amino acids: CASINRDTEKLFF.